This T cell receptor (beta chain) was profiled in a study of tumor and adjacent non-tumor tissue in lung cancer (dated by TCRdb to the late 2010s). Study-wide context: By cancer type, the cohort comprised around 11 adenocarcinoma patients, 2 squamous cell carcinoma patients and 1 small cell lung cancer patient. Using bulk TCRbeta repertoires from some 15 lung cancer patients, the study set lung tumor tissue side by side with matched distant non-tumor lung tissue. A total of some 130,000,000 productive TCRbeta reads were generated by sequencing, corresponding to an average of roughly 4 million reads per sample. For each patient, one tumor sample and one normal lung sample were taken, giving thirty paired specimens that underwent TCRbeta CDR3 sequencing. Among the roughly 15 patients, ages ranged from roughly 30 to 85 years, about 10 were men and 5 were women, and disease was TNM stage I to III.

About this clonotype itself: Its cognate antigen has yet to be identified. No qualities accompany the bases; no much larger clone lies one base away.

Bulk unsorted tissue served as the source for RNA extraction, and RNA quality was assessed using a NanoDrop ND-1000 and an Agilent 2100. All donors had newly diagnosed lung cancer, had not received prior chemotherapy, and were admitted for thoracic surgery in China between August and November 2014. Patients with previous radiotherapy or chemotherapy, or with another concurrent cancer, were excluded from the study. Surgical tissue pieces of roughly 1-2.2 cm3 were preserved in RNAlater solution and were kept at -80 degrees C until use. Overall results and qualifications from the work: Only 15 or so patients were included in the cohort, and the need for larger samples and more detailed clinical data was noted by the authors. Peripheral blood was not sequenced, so blood TCRbeta repertoires were not examined in the lung cancer patients of the study. Tumor tissue showed significantly higher TCR diversity (inverse Simpson) than normal lung tissue, at around 460 vs 160 (P = 0.0075, Mann-Whitney U test). Neither the sequencing platform nor unique molecular identifiers are named or mentioned anywhere in the methods. A significantly larger cumulative share of the repertoire was made up by the top 100 clones in normal lung than in tumor tissue. Younger patients had significantly higher TCR diversity, and higher tumor TCR diversity was associated with shorter overall and disease-free survival.

Libraries came from multiplex PCR. Sequenced on an Illumina HiSeq 2500. TCRbeta libraries were built by three rounds of nested PCR using primers (Table S4), following protocols modified from ARM-PCR. Before sequencing, PCR products in the 200-500 bp range were cut out of the gel and cleaned up using the QIAquick gel extraction kit. On the authors' methods: Trimmomatic was used to clean the reads, FLASH was used to merge the reads into complete CDR3 sequences, and MiTCR was used to assign the reads to V(D)J germline segments. Clonal diversity was calculated as the inverse Simpson's index using VDJtools. In-frame sequences lacking a premature stop codon were counted as productive reads. TCRdb reran the public reads through fastp at Q25 and MiXCR, keeping productive beta chains. Every entry covers one CDR3 protein and lists the most common genes and DNA from its rows. These V and J calls derive from TCRdb rather than the authors' analysis. Here the sample has over 60,000 distinct CDR3 sequences; 60% to 75% occur a single time. The ten largest clones add up to over 25% of the sample.

The CDR3 numbers 15 residues from cysteine through phenylalanine. Only the CDR3 part of the read is kept: 45 bases, read in frame from the first base. CDR1 is given as MNHNS and CDR2 as SASEGT, both from the germline V gene. Trimmed from V: 3 bases; trimmed from J: 10 bases; junction bases lacking a gene match: 10. Here the chain combines TRBV6-1 and TRBJ2-1; 9 of the junction bases match TRBD2. The receptor comes from a man between 60 and 70 years old with non-small cell lung cancer. Input material: lung tumor tissue. The nucleotide sequence reads as follows: TGTGCCAGCAGTGACGGTCTAGCGGGGCACGACGAGCAGTTCTTC. It encodes CASSDGLAGHDEQFF.